The 32 T cell receptor beta chains below were found in one sample sequenced in a study of radiation and T cells in renal cell carcinoma. Treatment denoted: 15 Gy SBRT to primary tumor, nephrectomy 4 weeks later. Sequenced by immunoSEQ multiplex PCR; TCRdb stores in-frame clones only, minus some. The top ten clones hold around 15% of a sample with about 9,300 clones, almost 65% of them seen once. Sequences were derived from tumor tissue, sampled from a patient whose treatment included radiotherapy and nephrectomy. The receptors stem from a woman aged 50 to 60 with renal cell carcinoma.

This clone rates as medium-sized. This chain links TRBV6-4 with TRBJ2-3; 9 nucleotides line up with TRBD2. The CDR3 contains 16 residues. With V trimmed by 3 bases and J by 4 bases, 8 bases remained unmatched. CDR1 is MRHNA, CDR2 SNTAGT, per germline. Here the CDR3 reads CASSEGTAGGADTQYF. The CDR3 nucleotides read TGTGCCAGCAGTGAAGGGACGGCGGGAGGGGCAGATACGCAGTATTTT.

This clone is termed medium-sized (0.01 to 0.1%). V usage is TRBV6-5 and J usage is TRBJ1-1; tentatively, D is TRBD1 (5 bases). CDR1 and CDR2 from the germline V gene are MNHEY and SVGAGI. The CDR3 contains 14 residues. The V gene lost 5 bases and the J gene lost 3 bases, with 13 bases spanning the gap. The CDR3 DNA reads as TGTGCCAGCAGTACTCGCCGGGACGACACTGAAGCTTTCTTT. Amino acids: CASSTRRDDTEAFF.

In this sample, this clone turned up once. This sequence joins TRBV6-5 and TRBJ2-3, with 10 positions matching TRBD2. The V gene's germline CDR1 is MNHEY and CDR2 SVGAGI. The ends lost 6 bases at V and 4 bases at J; junction bases unmatched: 4. The CDR3 loop spans 14 amino acids. CDR3 sequence: CASSSSGSSDTQYF. CDR3 nucleotide sequence: TGTGCCAGCAGCTCTAGCGGGAGTTCAGATACGCAGTATTTT.

The table lists this clone with a few counts. The genes are TRBV5-4 and TRBJ2-1, with TRBD2 identical over 8 bases. Germline-derived CDR1 and CDR2 are SGHNT and YYREEE (reference sequence). The V gene end was trimmed by 6 bases and the J gene end by 3 bases; junction bases not matched to a gene: 8. This CDR3 has 15 amino acids. CDR3: CASTPGLDLYNEQFF. CDR3 DNA sequence: TGTGCCAGCACCCCGGGACTAGACCTCTACAATGAGCAGTTCTTC.

This chain uses TRBV28 with TRBJ2-3; TRBD2 aligns across 7 bases. Looked up from germline, CDR1 is MDHEN and CDR2 is SYDVKM. The CDR3 is made up of 17 amino acids. The V segment lost 6 bases and the J segment 0 bases; nucleotides outside the gene matches: 12. The CDR3 here is CASSRQSGRESTDTQYF. As DNA, the CDR3 is TGTGCCAGCAGCAGACAATCTGGGAGGGAGAGCACAGATACGCAGTATTTT.

This CDR3 reads CASGDRPNEKLFF. CDR3 DNA sequence: TGTGCCAGCGGAGACAGGCCGAATGAAAAACTGTTTTTT. The chain couples TRBV6-5 to TRBJ1-4; D is possibly TRBD1 (6 bases). The CDR3 loop spans 13 amino acids. Trimming shortened V by 8 bases and J by 5 bases, and 12 bases separated the two germline ends. Germline V CDR1 and CDR2: MNHEY, SVGAGI.

Only one count was recorded for this clone. The J gene is TRBJ2-7, the V gene TRBV5-1; D possibly corresponds to TRBD1 (6 bases). Deletions cut 5 bases from V and 3 bases from J, with 12 bases between. The V gene's germline CDR1 is SGHRS and CDR2 YFSETQ. CDR3 length equals 13 residues. The CDR3 protein is CASSLGQFYEQYF. The CDR3 DNA follows: TGCGCCAGCAGTTTAGGACAGTTCTACGAGCAGTACTTC.

The chain employs TRBV21-1 and TRBJ2-1; the listed D gene, TRBD2, was not tested against the DNA. TRBV21-1 corresponds to a pseudogene. The CDR3 spans 17 residues. This chain's CDR3 is CASSQDMTSGGFNEQFF. In nucleotides, the CDR3 is TGTGCCAGCAGCCAAGATATGACTAGCGGGGGCTTCAATGAGCAGTTCTTC.

The chain joins TRBV5-4 to TRBJ2-3; 8 positions match TRBD2. Germline CDR1 reads SGHNT; CDR2 reads YYREEE (reference sequence). The CDR3 consists of 16 residues. V shed 2 bases and J 4 bases; nucleotides not matched to a gene: 9. In DNA, the CDR3 is TGTGCCAGCAGCTTCGGGGGGGGAGATGTCGCAGATACGCAGTATTTT. Its protein is CASSFGGGDVADTQYF.

This clone showed up just a few times. The chain joins TRBV27 to TRBJ2-5, with 7 bases fitting TRBD1. Germline assignment: CDR1 MNHEY and CDR2 SMNVEV (reference sequence). This CDR3 contains 15 residues. V was pared by 5 bases and J by 1 base, with 7 bases of the junction left unmatched. The CDR3 sequence is CASSPRQGTQETQYF. CDR3 DNA: TGTGCCAGCAGTCCGCGACAGGGTACCCAAGAGACCCAGTACTTC.

This clone has just one count. V and J are TRBV10-1 and TRBJ2-3, with 9 bases aligning to TRBD2. V was pared by 0 bases and J by 1 base, with 2 bases of the junction left unmatched. Germline assignment: CDR1 WNHNN and CDR2 SYGVQD (reference sequence). This CDR3 has 16 residues. Here the CDR3 DNA reads TGCGCCAGCAGTGAGTCGCGGACTAGCGGCACAGATACGCAGTATTTT. It codes for CASSESRTSGTDTQYF.

The chain recombines TRBV19 with TRBJ1-4; tentatively, D is TRBD1 (5 bases). The CDR3 has 13 residues. The germline V gene has CDR1 LNHDA and CDR2 SQIVND (reference sequence). The V gene lost 7 bases and the J gene lost 7 bases, with 13 bases spanning the gap. The CDR3 DNA reads TGTGCCAGTACTAGGCAGGGACTTGAAAAACTGTTTTTT. Encoded protein: CASTRQGLEKLFF.

The J gene is TRBJ2-3, the V gene TRBV19, with D uncertain. Trimming stripped 4 bases from V and 1 base from J, with 9 bases between. The CDR3 loop spans 14 amino acids. CDR1 is LNHDA, CDR2 SQIVND, per germline (reference sequence). The CDR3 here is CASSTLLGTDTQYF. CDR3 nucleotide sequence: TGTGCCAGTAGTACATTGTTAGGCACAGATACGCAGTATTTT. Together with reference TRBV19 and TRBJ2-3, the CDR3 gives the full variable domain: DGGITQSPKYLFRKEGQNVTLSCEQNLNHDAMYWYRQDPGQGLRLIYYSQIVNDFQKGDIAEGYSVSREKKESFPLTVTSAQKNPTAFYLCASSTLLGTDTQYFGPGTRLTVL.

The gene calls are TRBV7-9 and TRBJ1-4, with D possibly matching TRBD1 (5 bases). CDR1 and CDR2 from the germline V gene are SEHNR and FQNEAQ (reference sequence). With 2 bases removed from V and 5 bases from J, the gap between germline ends came to 12 bases. There are 15 residues in the CDR3. The CDR3 loop reads CASSLSGTKNEKLFF. Here the CDR3 DNA reads TGTGCCAGCAGCTTAAGTGGGACCAAAAATGAAAAACTGTTTTTT.

The chain has TRBV7-2 and TRBJ2-6; D might be TRBD1 (5 bases). V lost 2 bases to trimming and J lost 2 bases, with 7 bases between them. This CDR3 spans 15 amino acids. The V gene's germline CDR1 is SGHTA and CDR2 FQGNSA. As DNA, the CDR3 is TGTGCCAGCAGCTTACAGGGCCCTGGGGCCAACGTCCTGACTTTC. This sequence encodes CASSLQGPGANVLTF.

In nucleotides, the CDR3 is TGCAGCGTCGAGACTAGCGTCGACTCCTACAATGAGCAGTTCTTC. Its protein product is CSVETSVDSYNEQFF. The rearrangement links TRBV29-1 to TRBJ2-1; TRBD2 aligns across 8 bases. The CDR3 loop spans 15 amino acids. Germline loops: CDR1 SQVTM, CDR2 ANQGSEA. Losses at the gene ends were 6 bases for V and 0 bases for J; bases not matched to a gene: 7.

In its sample, this clone is medium-sized. The V and J genes are TRBV13 and TRBJ1-1; D not resolved. The V end was cut by 2 bases, the J end by 5 bases, with 18 bases between. The CDR3 consists of 16 residues. In germline, CDR1 is PRHDT, CDR2 FYEKMQ (reference sequence). CDR3 DNA sequence: TGTGCCAGCAGCTTACGAGGGTCTGGGTTAAGGACTGAAGCTTTCTTT. It yields the protein CASSLRGSGLRTEAFF.

The chain couples TRBV6-9 to TRBJ2-3, with 11 bases matching TRBD1. CDR1 is MNHGY, CDR2 SVAAGI, per germline. V lost 7 bases, J lost 3 bases, and 3 bases stayed unmatched. This CDR3 has 14 amino acids. CDR3 loop: CASMDRGRTDTQYF. DNA for the CDR3: TGTGCCAGCATGGACAGGGGGCGGACAGATACGCAGTATTTT.

V and J are TRBV5-4 and TRBJ2-3, with 8 positions matching TRBD2. The CDR3 length is 18 residues. Germline CDR1 SGHNT, CDR2 YYREEE (reference sequence). V dropped 0 bases and J dropped 6; count of bases not matched to a gene: 15. CDR3 coding DNA: TGTGCCAGCAGCTTGGCGGTAGGAGCGGGGGCCCCCGGGGATACGCAGTATTTT. Its translation is CASSLAVGAGAPGDTQYF.

The chain couples TRBV5-6 to TRBJ2-2; D ambiguous. Germline CDR1 is SGHDT and CDR2 is YYEEEE. V lost 0 bases, J lost 0 bases, and 3 bases lay in between. The CDR3 has 14 residues. The CDR3 here is CASSLVANTGELFF. The CDR3 DNA reads as TGTGCCAGCAGCTTGGTAGCGAACACCGGGGAGCTGTTTTTT. Supplemented by reference TRBV5-6 and TRBJ2-2, the full variable domain reads DAGVTQSPTHLIKTRGQQVTLRCSPKSGHDTVSWYQQALGQGPQFIFQYYEEEERQRGNFPDRFSGHQFPNYSSELNVNALLLGDSALYLCASSLVANTGELFFGEGSRLTVL.

This clone was observed once. The rearrangement joins TRBV20-1 to TRBJ1-1; D gene unclear. There are 10 residues in the CDR3. Trimming left V 6 bases short and J 6 bases short, with 8 bases between. CDR1 DFQATT and CDR2 SNEGSKA come from the germline V gene (reference sequence). CDR3 amino acids: CSALVSEAFF. In DNA form, the CDR3 reads TGCAGTGCCCTAGTATCTGAAGCTTTCTTT.

The CDR3 region is CASKQGDAGELFF. CDR3 coding DNA: TGTGCCAGCAAACAGGGGGACGCCGGGGAGCTGTTTTTT. This rearrangement joins TRBV6-5 to TRBJ2-2, with 8 bases aligning to TRBD1. CDR3 length: 13 amino acids. CDR1 MNHEY and CDR2 SVGAGI come from the germline V gene. After removal of 7 bases from V and 6 bases from J, the junction contained 4 bases not matched to a gene.

On this clone: Other DNA sequences in this sample translate to the same CDR3. J is TRBJ1-2 and V is TRBV7-8, with TRBD1 matching over 8 bases. The germline V gene encodes CDR1 SGHVS and CDR2 FQNEAQ. Trimming took 4 bases from V and 0 from J; bases not matched to a gene: 1. CDR3 length: 14 residues. The CDR3 region has the DNA TGTGCCAGCAGCTCGACAGGGGCTAACTATGGCTACACCTTC. Translating gives CASSSTGANYGYTF.

The chain combines TRBV5-5 with TRBJ2-1; D is perhaps TRBD2 (6 bases). Per the germline V gene, CDR1 is SGHKS and CDR2 is YYEKEE (reference sequence). The V end was cut by 7 bases, the J end by 7 bases, with 12 bases between. CDR3 size: 12 residues. CDR3 protein: CASQGGLNEQFF. The CDR3 DNA is TGTGCCAGCCAGGGAGGACTGAATGAGCAGTTCTTC.

This clone appeared a few times. This chain's CDR3 is CSARDTYEQYF. DNA of the CDR3: TGCAGTGCTAGGGACACCTACGAGCAGTACTTC. This chain joins TRBV20-1 and TRBJ2-7, with a weak D call TRBD1 (5 bases). V was trimmed by 3 bases and J by 2 bases, leaving 5 bases between them. The germline V gene encodes CDR1 DFQATT and CDR2 SNEGSKA (reference sequence). CDR3 size: 11 residues.

V is TRBV5-1 and J is TRBJ2-6; TRBD2 aligns across 13 bases. This CDR3 spans 17 amino acids. The germline CDR1 and CDR2 sequences are SGHRS and YFSETQ. V was clipped by 4 bases and J by 2 bases; unmatched bases: 3. The CDR3 bases are TGCGCCAGCAGCCCGGGACTAGCGGGACCTGGGGCCAACGTCCTGACTTTC. It translates to CASSPGLAGPGANVLTF.

The chain links TRBV19 to TRBJ2-5; D gene uncertain. V lost 7 bases, J lost 4 bases, and 13 bases lay in between. CDR3 length equals 13 residues. Germline-derived CDR1 and CDR2 are LNHDA and SQIVND (reference sequence). CDR3 nucleotides: TGTGCCAGTAACCGGGCGGTGGGAGAGACCCAGTACTTC. Its translation: CASNRAVGETQYF.

The V and J genes are TRBV6-1 and TRBJ2-2; D is possibly TRBD2 (6 bases). The CDR3 loop spans 15 amino acids. Trimming took 3 bases from V and 1 from J, leaving 9 bases between them. Germline V lookup: CDR1 MNHNS, CDR2 SASEGT. Here the CDR3 DNA reads TGTGCCAGCAGTGAGATTAGCGGGAACACCGGGGAGCTGTTTTTT. Its translation: CASSEISGNTGELFF.

The rearrangement joins TRBV28 to TRBJ1-2; perhaps TRBD1 as D (6 bases). This CDR3 is 13 amino acids long. CDR1 and CDR2 from the germline V gene are MDHEN and SYDVKM. Trimming stripped 2 bases from V and 4 bases from J, with 8 bases between. The CDR3 loop is CASSLTGIYGYTF. CDR3 DNA: TGTGCCAGCAGTTTAACAGGGATCTATGGCTACACCTTC.

By share of the sample, this clone is large. The chain links TRBV25-1 to TRBJ2-2, with 8 bases lining up with TRBD1. Germline V gene sequence: CDR1 MGHDK, CDR2 SYGVNS. There are 15 residues in the CDR3. Trimming removed 2 bases from V and 3 bases from J; junction bases left unmatched: 2. This chain's CDR3 is CASSEGQGDTGELFF. As DNA, the CDR3 is TGTGCCAGCAGTGAAGGACAGGGAGACACCGGGGAGCTGTTTTTT.

A remark on this clone: The junction and the germline gene differ at one end; a read error may be behind it. DNA for the CDR3: TGTGCCAGCAGCTCCCACCAAGGGACCTATGAGCAGTACTTC. Translating gives CASSSHQGTYEQYF. This chain joins TRBV7-2 and TRBJ2-7, with D possibly being TRBD1 or TRBD2 (5 bases each). The CDR3 sequence is 14 residues long. The germline gives CDR1 SGHTA, CDR2 FQGNSA.

On this clone: The junction departs from the called germline gene at one end, perhaps through a read error. The chain employs TRBV5-4 and TRBJ1-2; D is possibly TRBD1 (6 bases). CDR1 is SGHNT, CDR2 YYREEE, per germline (reference sequence). This CDR3 spans 16 amino acids. The CDR3 loop reads CASSRLGGVPFYGYTF. The CDR3 region has the DNA TGCGCCAGCAGCCGCCTAGGGGGGGTTCCCTTTTATGGCTACACCTTC.